This T cell receptor beta chain was sequenced during a study of shared clonotypes between healthy human individuals. The wider study: Those who served as donors were a couple of women and a few men between the ages of 18 and 49.

This clone showed up just once. The input for sorted-subset replicate PCRs was about 200 ng DNA, 25,000 to 35,000 T cell genomes. Produced via immunoSEQ multiplex PCR; TCRdb's table is partial and in-frame only. The sample records hundreds of thousands of clones, roughly 96% being singletons. Naive CD8 cells lacked CD45RO and underwent positive selection for CCR7, leaving out terminally differentiated effector memory CD45RA+ cells. All donors were healthy HIV-negative adults lacking recent acute infections or vaccinations. The CDR3 contains 15 residues. Between the trimmed V and J ends, which lost 0 bases and 0 bases, there was a span of 10 bases. Germline V gives CDR1 SGHDT, CDR2 YYEEEE.

The chain employs TRBV5-6 and TRBJ2-7; D gene uncertain. Sequencing was done on a sample of naive CD8+ T cells sorted from blood. The origin of this receptor is a woman aged 25 to 39 in good health. For the CDR3, the DNA is TGTGCCAGCAGCTTGGGTTTGGGTCCCTCCTACGAGCAGTACTTC. Encoded protein: CASSLGLGPSYEQYF. Full variable domain (outside the CDR3, taken from reference TRBV5-6 and TRBJ2-7): DAGVTQSPTHLIKTRGQQVTLRCSPKSGHDTVSWYQQALGQGPQFIFQYYEEEERQRGNFPDRFSGHQFPNYSSELNVNALLLGDSALYLCASSLGLGPSYEQYFGPGTRLTVT.